This TCR beta chain was captured by sequencing in a study of blood T cells in healthy people across ages. Per the germline V gene, CDR1 is KGHDR and CDR2 is SFDVKD. Trimming at V came to 7 bases and at J to 5 bases, leaving 4 bases not matched to a gene. The CDR3 contains 13 residues. Using a J-beta primer mix together with a sample-barcoded 5' primer, a second PCR was run for roughly 6 to 11 cycles. MiXCR, applied by TCRdb to the 5' RACE reads, yields one record per CDR3 protein. This sample has some 1,500,000 distinct CDR3 sequences; approximately 43% occur once, and the top ten carry less than 5%. In regard to this clonotype: A read error may be the cause here, since a much bigger clone is one base away.

Each sample provided at least 5 micrograms of extracted total RNA. The rearrangement links TRBV24-1 to TRBJ2-3; 8 bases agree with TRBD1. Sequencing used blood. The clonotype originates from a woman aged 18-29 years in good health. The CDR3 nucleotides read TGTGCCACCAGGGGACAGGCCCGAGATACGCAGTATTTT. Its protein is CATRGQARDTQYF.